Presented here are 2 T cell receptor beta chains from one specimen sequenced in a study of OX40 agonist ivuxolimab in advanced cancers. Assay: immunoSEQ multiplex PCR; the TCRdb copy retains only in-frame clones and omits some. The data contain more than 65,000 clones, roughly 80% of them singletons. The sample in question was CD4+ or CD8+ T cells sorted from blood, obtained in a trial of the OX40 agonist ivuxolimab. These receptors came from an adult with an advanced solid tumor such as melanoma, head and neck, liver or kidney cancer.

This clone was seen a handful of times. The CDR3 nucleotides read TGCGCCAGCAGCTCGGATAATGAAAAACTGTTTTTT. Translated: CASSSDNEKLFF. This chain uses TRBV5-1 with TRBJ1-4; D remains unclear. Per germline, CDR1 SGHRS and CDR2 YFSETQ. Deletions cut 3 bases from V and 4 bases from J, with 4 bases between. The CDR3 consists of 12 residues.

This rearrangement joins TRBV5-1 to TRBJ2-1; D perhaps matches TRBD2 (6 bases). Trimming cost V 5 bases and J 0 bases, with 18 bases left between them. Germline-derived CDR1 and CDR2 are SGHRS and YFSETQ. This CDR3 is 17 amino acids long. The CDR3: CASSLGGGLSSYNEQFF. For the CDR3, the DNA is TGCGCCAGCAGTCTGGGGGGAGGTTTAAGCTCCTACAATGAGCAGTTCTTC.